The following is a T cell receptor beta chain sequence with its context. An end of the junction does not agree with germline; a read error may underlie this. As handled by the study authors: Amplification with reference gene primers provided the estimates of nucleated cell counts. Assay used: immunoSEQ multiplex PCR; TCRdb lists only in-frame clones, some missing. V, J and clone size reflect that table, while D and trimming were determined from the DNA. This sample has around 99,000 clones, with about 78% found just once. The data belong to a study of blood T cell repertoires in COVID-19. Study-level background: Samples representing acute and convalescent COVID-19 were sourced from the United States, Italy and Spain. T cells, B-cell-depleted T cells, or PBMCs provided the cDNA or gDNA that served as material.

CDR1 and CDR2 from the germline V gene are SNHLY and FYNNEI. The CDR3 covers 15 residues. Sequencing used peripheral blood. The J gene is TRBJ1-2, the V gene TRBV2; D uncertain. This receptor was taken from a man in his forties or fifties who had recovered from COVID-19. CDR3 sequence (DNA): TGTGCCACCAGTCTCGACGGCCCTTCAACGGAGGGCTACACCTTC. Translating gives CATSLDGPSTEGYTF.